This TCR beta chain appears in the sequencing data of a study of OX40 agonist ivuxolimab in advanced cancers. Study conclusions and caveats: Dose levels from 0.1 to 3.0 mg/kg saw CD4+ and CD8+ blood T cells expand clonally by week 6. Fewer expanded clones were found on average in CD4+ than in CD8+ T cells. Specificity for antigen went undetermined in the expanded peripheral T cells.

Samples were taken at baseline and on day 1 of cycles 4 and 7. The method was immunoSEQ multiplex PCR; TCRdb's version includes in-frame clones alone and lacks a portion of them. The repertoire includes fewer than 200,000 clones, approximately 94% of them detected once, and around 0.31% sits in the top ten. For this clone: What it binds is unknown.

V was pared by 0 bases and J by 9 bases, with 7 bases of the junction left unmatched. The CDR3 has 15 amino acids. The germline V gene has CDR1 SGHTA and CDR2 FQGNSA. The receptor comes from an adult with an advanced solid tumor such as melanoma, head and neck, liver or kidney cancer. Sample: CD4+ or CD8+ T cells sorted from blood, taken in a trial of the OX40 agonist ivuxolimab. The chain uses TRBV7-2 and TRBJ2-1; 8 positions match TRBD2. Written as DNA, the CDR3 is TGTGCCAGCAGCTTAGCAGGGACTAGGGTCGGTGAGCAGTTCTTC. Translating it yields CASSLAGTRVGEQFF.